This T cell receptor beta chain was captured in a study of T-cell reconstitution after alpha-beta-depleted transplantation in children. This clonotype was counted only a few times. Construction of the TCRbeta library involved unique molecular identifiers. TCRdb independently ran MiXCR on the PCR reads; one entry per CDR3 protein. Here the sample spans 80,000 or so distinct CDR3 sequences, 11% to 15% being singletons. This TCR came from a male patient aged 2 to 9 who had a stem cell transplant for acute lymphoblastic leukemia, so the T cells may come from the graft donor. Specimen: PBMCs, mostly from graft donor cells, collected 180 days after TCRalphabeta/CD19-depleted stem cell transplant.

Here the CDR3 reads CASSIDRGKPQHF. The CDR3 DNA follows: TGCGCCAGCAGCATTGACAGGGGAAAGCCCCAGCATTTT. This rearrangement joins TRBV5-1 to TRBJ1-5; 8 nucleotides agree with TRBD1. V was clipped by 4 bases and J by 8 bases; unmatched bases: 5. The CDR3 loop spans 13 amino acids. CDR1 SGHRS and CDR2 YFSETQ come from the germline V gene.